These T cell receptor beta chains were read from a single sample in a study of T cells in localized non-small cell lung cancer. Assay: immunoSEQ multiplex PCR; the TCRdb copy retains only in-frame clones and omits some. Of about 24,000 clones listed, roughly 86% were seen once; the top ten hold 5.8%. This specimen was peripheral blood, taken before any cancer treatment. These receptors originate from a male donor at least 60 years old with stage II squamous cell lung carcinoma. Both conserved end residues are part of each CDR3. D genes are given only for firm matches.

j_gene: TRBJ1-1; d_gene: .; v_gene: TRBV12-5; CDR3aa: CASGSDSNLSEAFF; CDR3nt: TGTGCTAGTGGTTCGGACAGTAACTTATCTGAAGCTTTCTTT
j_gene: TRBJ2-5; d_gene: .; v_gene: TRBV6-6; CDR3aa: CASSYGGVETQYF; CDR3nt: TGTGCCAGCAGTTACGGAGGGGTCGAGACCCAGTACTTC
j_gene: TRBJ2-1; d_gene: TRBD2; v_gene: TRBV4-3; CDR3aa: CASSQEGSGTGNEQFF; CDR3nt: TGCGCCAGCAGCCAAGAGGGTAGCGGGACTGGGAATGAGCAGTTCTTC
j_gene: TRBJ1-2; d_gene: .; v_gene: TRBV7-9; CDR3aa: CASSSPPTVGYTF; CDR3nt: TGTGCCAGCAGCTCGCCCCCGACGGTTGGCTACACCTTC
j_gene: TRBJ2-1; d_gene: TRBD1; v_gene: TRBV14; CDR3aa: CASGTGRFNNEQFF; CDR3nt: TGTGCCAGCGGGACAGGGAGGTTCAACAATGAGCAGTTCTTC
j_gene: TRBJ1-4; d_gene: .; v_gene: TRBV9; CDR3aa: CASSVGTFNEKLFF; CDR3nt: TGTGCCAGCAGCGTCGGGACTTTTAATGAAAAACTGTTTTTT
j_gene: TRBJ1-5; d_gene: TRBD1; v_gene: TRBV19; CDR3aa: CASQLDRAPDQPQHF; CDR3nt: TGTGCCAGTCAGCTAGACAGGGCGCCTGATCAGCCCCAGCATTTT
j_gene: TRBJ1-2; d_gene: .; v_gene: TRBV10-3; CDR3aa: CAISTGHGYTF; CDR3nt: TGTGCCATCAGTACAGGGCATGGCTACACCTTC
j_gene: TRBJ2-1; d_gene: .; v_gene: TRBV18; CDR3aa: CASSPVRQGGYNEQFF; CDR3nt: TGTGCCAGCTCACCAGTGCGCCAGGGCGGGTACAATGAGCAGTTCTTC
j_gene: TRBJ2-2; d_gene: .; v_gene: TRBV10-3; CDR3aa: CAISGPAYTGELFF; CDR3nt: TGTGCCATCAGTGGGCCAGCCTACACCGGGGAGCTGTTTTTT
j_gene: TRBJ1-1; d_gene: .; v_gene: TRBV7-8; CDR3aa: CASSLGRTQNTEAFF; CDR3nt: TGTGCCAGCAGCTTAGGGCGGACACAGAACACTGAAGCTTTCTTT
j_gene: TRBJ2-7; d_gene: .; v_gene: TRBV14; CDR3aa: CASSQGVPPAEQYF; CDR3nt: TGTGCCAGCAGCCAAGGGGTTCCCCCCGCCGAGCAGTACTTC
j_gene: TRBJ1-1; d_gene: .; v_gene: TRBV7-9; CDR3aa: CASSRGGPSNTEAFF; CDR3nt: TGTGCCAGCAGTCGGGGGGGTCCTTCAAACACTGAAGCTTTCTTT
j_gene: TRBJ1-1; d_gene: .; v_gene: TRBV28; CDR3aa: CASSFRGVWLTEAFF; CDR3nt: TGTGCCAGCAGTTTTCGGGGGGTTTGGTTGACTGAAGCTTTCTTT
j_gene: TRBJ2-3; d_gene: .; v_gene: TRBV2; CDR3aa: CASGSRGTTDTQYF; CDR3nt: TGTGCCAGCGGTTCTCGTGGGACCACAGATACGCAGTATTTT
j_gene: TRBJ1-2; d_gene: .; v_gene: TRBV10-3; CDR3aa: CASEPGGPVGPSHGYTF; CDR3nt: TGTGCCAGCGAACCGGGGGGGCCTGTAGGGCCTTCACATGGCTACACCTTC
j_gene: TRBJ2-1; d_gene: TRBD1; v_gene: TRBV5-1; CDR3aa: CASSLGIRTGGREQFF; CDR3nt: TGCGCCAGCAGCTTGGGAATTCGGACAGGGGGACGTGAGCAGTTCTTC
j_gene: TRBJ1-1; d_gene: TRBD1; v_gene: TRBV7-9; CDR3aa: CASSLALTGSDTEAFF; CDR3nt: TGTGCCAGCAGCTTAGCGCTGACAGGGTCGGACACTGAAGCTTTCTTT
j_gene: TRBJ2-6; d_gene: .; v_gene: TRBV6-5; CDR3aa: CASSRTSSGANVLTF; CDR3nt: TGTGCCAGCAGTCGAACATCGTCCGGGGCCAACGTCCTGACTTTC
j_gene: TRBJ2-3; d_gene: .; v_gene: TRBV30; CDR3aa: CAWGEGTLADTQYF; CDR3nt: TGTGCCTGGGGGGAAGGGACATTGGCGGATACGCAGTATTTT